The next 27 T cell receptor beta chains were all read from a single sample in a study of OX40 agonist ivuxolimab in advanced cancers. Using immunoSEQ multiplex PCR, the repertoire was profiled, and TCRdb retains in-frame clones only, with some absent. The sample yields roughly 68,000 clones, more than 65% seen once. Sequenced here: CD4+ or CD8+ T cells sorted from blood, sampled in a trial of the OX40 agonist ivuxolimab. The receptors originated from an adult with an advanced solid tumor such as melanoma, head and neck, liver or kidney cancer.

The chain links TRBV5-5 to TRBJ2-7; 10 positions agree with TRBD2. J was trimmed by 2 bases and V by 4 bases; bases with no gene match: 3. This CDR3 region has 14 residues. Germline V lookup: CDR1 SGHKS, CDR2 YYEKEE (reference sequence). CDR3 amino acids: CASSRAGGTYEQYF. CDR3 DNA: TGTGCCAGCAGCCGAGCGGGAGGGACCTACGAGCAGTACTTC. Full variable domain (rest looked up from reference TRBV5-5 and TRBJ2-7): DAGVTQSPTHLIKTRGQQVTLRCSPISGHKSVSWYQQVLGQGPQFIFQYYEKEERGRGNFPDRFSARQFPNYSSELNVNALLLGDSALYLCASSRAGGTYEQYFGPGTRLTVT.

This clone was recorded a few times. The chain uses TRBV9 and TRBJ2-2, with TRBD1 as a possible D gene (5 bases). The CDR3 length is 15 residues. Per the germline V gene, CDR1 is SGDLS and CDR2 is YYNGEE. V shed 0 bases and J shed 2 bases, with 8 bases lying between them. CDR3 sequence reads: CASSVVQGNTGELFF. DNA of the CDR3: TGTGCCAGCAGCGTAGTCCAGGGTAACACCGGGGAGCTGTTTTTT.

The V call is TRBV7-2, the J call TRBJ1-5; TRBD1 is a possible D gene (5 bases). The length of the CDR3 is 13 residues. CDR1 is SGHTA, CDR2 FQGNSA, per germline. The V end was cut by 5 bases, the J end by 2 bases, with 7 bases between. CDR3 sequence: CASSQGGNQPQHF. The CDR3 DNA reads TGTGCCAGCAGCCAAGGGGGCAATCAGCCCCAGCATTTT.

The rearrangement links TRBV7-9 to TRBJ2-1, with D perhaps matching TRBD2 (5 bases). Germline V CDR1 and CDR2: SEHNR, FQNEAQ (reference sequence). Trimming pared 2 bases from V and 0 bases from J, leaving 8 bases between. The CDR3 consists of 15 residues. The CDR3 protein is CASSLSGGSYNEQFF. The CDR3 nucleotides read TGTGCCAGCAGCTTAAGCGGAGGCTCCTACAATGAGCAGTTCTTC. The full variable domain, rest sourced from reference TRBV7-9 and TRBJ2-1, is DTGVSQNPRHKITKRGQNVTFRCDPISEHNRLYWYRQTLGQGPEFLTYFQNEAQLEKSRLLSDRFSAERPKGSFSTLEIQRTEQGDSAMYLCASSLSGGSYNEQFFGPGTRLTVL.

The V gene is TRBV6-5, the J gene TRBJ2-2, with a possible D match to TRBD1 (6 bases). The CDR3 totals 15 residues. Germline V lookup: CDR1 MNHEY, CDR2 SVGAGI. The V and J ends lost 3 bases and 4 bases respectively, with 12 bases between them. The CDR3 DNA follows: TGTGCCAGCAGTTATTTGTCCAGGGGCACCGGGGAGCTGTTTTTT. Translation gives CASSYLSRGTGELFF.

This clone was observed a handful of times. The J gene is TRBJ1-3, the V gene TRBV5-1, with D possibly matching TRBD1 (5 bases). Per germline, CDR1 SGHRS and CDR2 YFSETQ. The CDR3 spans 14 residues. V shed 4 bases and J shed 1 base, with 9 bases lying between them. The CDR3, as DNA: TGCGCCAGCAGCCCCAGGGCTTCTGGAAACACCATATATTTT. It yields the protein CASSPRASGNTIYF.

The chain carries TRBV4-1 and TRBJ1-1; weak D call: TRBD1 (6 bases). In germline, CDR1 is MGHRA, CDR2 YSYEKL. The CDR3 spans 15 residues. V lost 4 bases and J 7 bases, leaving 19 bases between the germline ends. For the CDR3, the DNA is TGCGCCAGCAGCCGAGGGAACAGAGAAGGGGGTGAAGCTTTCTTT. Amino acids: CASSRGNREGGEAFF.

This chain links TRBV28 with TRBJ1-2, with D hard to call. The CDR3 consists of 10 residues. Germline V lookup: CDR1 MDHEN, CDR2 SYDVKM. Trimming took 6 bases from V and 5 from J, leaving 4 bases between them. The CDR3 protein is CASRNYGYTF. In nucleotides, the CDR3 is TGTGCCAGCAGGAATTATGGCTACACCTTC.

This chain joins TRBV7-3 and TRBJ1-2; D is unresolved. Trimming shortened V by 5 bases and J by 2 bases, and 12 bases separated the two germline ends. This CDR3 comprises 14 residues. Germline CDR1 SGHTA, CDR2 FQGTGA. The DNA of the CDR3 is TGTGCCAGCAGCCTCGGGTTCGGAAACTATGGCTACACCTTC. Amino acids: CASSLGFGNYGYTF.

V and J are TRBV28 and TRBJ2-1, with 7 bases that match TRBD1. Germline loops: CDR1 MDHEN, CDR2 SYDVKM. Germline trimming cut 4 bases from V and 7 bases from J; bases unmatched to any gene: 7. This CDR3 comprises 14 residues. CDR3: CASSSRGMGNEQFF. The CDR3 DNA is TGTGCCAGCAGTTCCAGGGGGATGGGGAATGAGCAGTTCTTC.

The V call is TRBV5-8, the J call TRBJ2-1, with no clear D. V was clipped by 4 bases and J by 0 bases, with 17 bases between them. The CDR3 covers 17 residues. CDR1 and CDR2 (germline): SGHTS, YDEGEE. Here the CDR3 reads CASSGTRWMSSYNEQFF. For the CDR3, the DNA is TGTGCCAGCAGCGGAACCCGCTGGATGAGCTCCTACAATGAGCAGTTCTTC.

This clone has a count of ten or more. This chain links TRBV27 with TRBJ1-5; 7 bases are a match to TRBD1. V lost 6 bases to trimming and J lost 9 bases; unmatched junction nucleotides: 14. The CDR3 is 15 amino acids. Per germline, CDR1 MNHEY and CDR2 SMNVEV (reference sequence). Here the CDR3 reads CASSPTRQGPPPQHF. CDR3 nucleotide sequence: TGTGCCAGCAGCCCTACAAGACAGGGTCCCCCGCCCCAGCATTTT.

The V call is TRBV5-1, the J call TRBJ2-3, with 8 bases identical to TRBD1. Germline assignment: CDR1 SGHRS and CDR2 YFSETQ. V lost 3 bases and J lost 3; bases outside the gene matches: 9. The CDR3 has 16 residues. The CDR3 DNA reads TGCGCCAGCAGCTCCCAGGGGACAGGATCTACAGATACGCAGTATTTT. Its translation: CASSSQGTGSTDTQYF. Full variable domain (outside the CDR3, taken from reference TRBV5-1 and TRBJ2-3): KAGVTQTPRYLIKTRGQQVTLSCSPISGHRSVSWYQQTPGQGLQFLFEYFSETQRNKGNFPGRFSGRQFSNSRSEMNVSTLELGDSALYLCASSSQGTGSTDTQYFGPGTRLTVL.

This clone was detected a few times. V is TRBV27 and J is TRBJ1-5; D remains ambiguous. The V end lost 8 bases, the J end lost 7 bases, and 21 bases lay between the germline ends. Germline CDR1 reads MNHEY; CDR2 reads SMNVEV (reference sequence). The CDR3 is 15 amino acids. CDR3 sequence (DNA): TGTGCCAGCTCCCCTTACCCCCCGGGTCAGCAGCCCCAGCATTTT. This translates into CASSPYPPGQQPQHF.

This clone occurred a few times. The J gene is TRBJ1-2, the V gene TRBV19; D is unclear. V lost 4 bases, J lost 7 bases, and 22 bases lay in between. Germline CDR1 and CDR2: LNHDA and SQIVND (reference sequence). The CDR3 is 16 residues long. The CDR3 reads CASSTDITPFIGGYTF. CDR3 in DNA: TGTGCCAGTAGTACCGACATAACCCCGTTTATCGGTGGCTACACCTTC.

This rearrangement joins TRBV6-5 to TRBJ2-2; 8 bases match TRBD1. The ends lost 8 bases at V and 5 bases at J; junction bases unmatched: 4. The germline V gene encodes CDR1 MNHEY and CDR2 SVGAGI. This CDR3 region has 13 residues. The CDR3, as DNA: TGTGCCAGCGCCACAGGGGGTACCGGGGAGCTGTTTTTT. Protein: CASATGGTGELFF.

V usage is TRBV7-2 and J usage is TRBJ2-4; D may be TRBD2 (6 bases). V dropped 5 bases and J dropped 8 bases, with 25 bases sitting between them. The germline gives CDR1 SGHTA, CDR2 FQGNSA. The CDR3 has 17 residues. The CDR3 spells CASSPQPKAGRRDIQYF. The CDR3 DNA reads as TGTGCCAGCAGCCCACAACCCAAGGCAGGCCGGAGGGACATTCAGTACTTC.

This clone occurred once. CDR3 nucleotide sequence: TGTGCCAGCAGCCAAGGACAGGGGTATGGCTACACCTTC. This translates into CASSQGQGYGYTF. This chain uses TRBV14 with TRBJ1-2, with 8 bases fitting TRBD1. Germline lookup yields CDR1 SGHDN and CDR2 FVKESK. Germline trimming cut 1 base from V and 5 bases from J; bases unmatched to any gene: 0. The length of the CDR3 is 13 residues.

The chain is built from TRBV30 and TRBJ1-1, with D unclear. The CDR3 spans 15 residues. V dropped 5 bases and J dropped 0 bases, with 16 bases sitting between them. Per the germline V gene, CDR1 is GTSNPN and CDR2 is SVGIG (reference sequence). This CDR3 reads CAWGVHDLMNTEAFF. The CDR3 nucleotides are TGTGCCTGGGGGGTCCACGACCTAATGAACACTGAAGCTTTCTTT.

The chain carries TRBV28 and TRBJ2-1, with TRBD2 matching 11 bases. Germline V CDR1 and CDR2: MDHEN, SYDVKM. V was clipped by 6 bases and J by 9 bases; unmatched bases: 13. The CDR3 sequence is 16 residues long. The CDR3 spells CASRLTSGSWSGEQFF. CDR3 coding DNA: TGTGCCAGCAGACTTACTAGCGGGAGCTGGAGTGGTGAGCAGTTCTTC.

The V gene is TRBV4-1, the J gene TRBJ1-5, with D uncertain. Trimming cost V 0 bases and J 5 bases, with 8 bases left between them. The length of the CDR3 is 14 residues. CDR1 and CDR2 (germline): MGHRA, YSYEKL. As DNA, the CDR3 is TGCGCCAGCAGCCAAGAGGGAGCTGATCAGCCCCAGCATTTT. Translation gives CASSQEGADQPQHF.

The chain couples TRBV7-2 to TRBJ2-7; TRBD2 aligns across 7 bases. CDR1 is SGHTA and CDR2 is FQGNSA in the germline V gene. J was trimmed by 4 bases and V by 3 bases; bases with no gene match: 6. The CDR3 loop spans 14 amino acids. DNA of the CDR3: TGTGCCAGCAGCTTGGAGCGGGGCCGGTACGAGCAGTACTTC. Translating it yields CASSLERGRYEQYF. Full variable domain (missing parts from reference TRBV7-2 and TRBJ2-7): GAGVSQSPSNKVTEKGKDVELRCDPISGHTALYWYRQSLGQGLEFLIYFQGNSAPDKSGLPSDRFSAERTGGSVSTLTIQRTQQEDSAVYLCASSLERGRYEQYFGPGTRLTVT.

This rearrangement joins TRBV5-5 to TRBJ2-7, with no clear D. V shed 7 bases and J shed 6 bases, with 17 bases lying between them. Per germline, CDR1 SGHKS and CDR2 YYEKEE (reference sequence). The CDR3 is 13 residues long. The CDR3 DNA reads TGTGCCAGCGATGCGACTTTGCTGGGCGAGCAGTACTTC. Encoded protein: CASDATLLGEQYF.

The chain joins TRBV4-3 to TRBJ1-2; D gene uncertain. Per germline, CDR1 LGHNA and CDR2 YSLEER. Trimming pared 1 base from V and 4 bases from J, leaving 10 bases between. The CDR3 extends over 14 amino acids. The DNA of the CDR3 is TGCGCCAGCAGCCAAGTTCGGGGTGGCTATGGCTACACCTTC. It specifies CASSQVRGGYGYTF.

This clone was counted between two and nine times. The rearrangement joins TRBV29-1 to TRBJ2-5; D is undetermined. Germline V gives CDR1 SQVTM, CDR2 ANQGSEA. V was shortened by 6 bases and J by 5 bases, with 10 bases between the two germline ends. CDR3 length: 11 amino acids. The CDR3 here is CSVDVGETQYF. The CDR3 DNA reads TGCAGCGTAGACGTAGGGGAGACCCAGTACTTC.

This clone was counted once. CDR3 sequence: CASSQDRASGYTF. CDR3 coding DNA: TGCGCCAGCAGCCAAGATCGAGCGAGTGGCTACACCTTC. The V gene is TRBV4-3, the J gene TRBJ1-2; D call uncertain. Germline V gene sequence: CDR1 LGHNA, CDR2 YSLEER. V lost 0 bases, J lost 7 bases, and 9 bases lay in between. The CDR3 runs to 13 residues.

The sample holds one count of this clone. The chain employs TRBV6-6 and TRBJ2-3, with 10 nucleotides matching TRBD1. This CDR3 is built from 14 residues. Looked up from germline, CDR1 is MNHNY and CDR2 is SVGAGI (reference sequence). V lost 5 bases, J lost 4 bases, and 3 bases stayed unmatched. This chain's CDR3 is CASSGQGVADTQYF. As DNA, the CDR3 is TGTGCCAGCAGTGGACAGGGGGTAGCAGATACGCAGTATTTT.